Below are 22 T cell receptor beta chains sequenced from a single sample in a study of T cells in Graves' hyperthyroidism and ophthalmopathy. Amplification of TCR beta CDR3 regions was performed using RNA transcripts as template. The study used the HTBI primer set for a first-round RT-PCR of the TCR CDR3. One entry per CDR3 protein results from TCRdb running MiXCR on the multiplex PCR reads. The repertoire has about 700,000 distinct CDR3 sequences, about 45% of them found once; the top ten carry 6.5% to 9%. Sequenced material: peripheral blood or thyroid tissue (not recorded which). The receptor set was obtained from an adult man with Graves' disease, either hyperthyroidism or ophthalmopathy (not recorded which).

The gene calls are TRBV7-9 and TRBJ2-5; weak D call: TRBD1 (5 bases). The V gene lost 3 bases and the J gene lost 0 bases, with 17 bases spanning the gap. In germline, CDR1 is SEHNR, CDR2 FQNEAQ (reference sequence). The CDR3 is made up of 17 amino acids. The CDR3 sequence is CASSLADLDTYQETQYF. CDR3 in DNA: TGTGCCAGCAGCTTGGCGGACCTGGACACGTACCAAGAGACCCAGTACTTC.

In this sample, this clonotype turned up many times. The chain combines TRBV7-9 with TRBJ1-2; D might be TRBD1 (5 bases). From germline, CDR1 is SEHNR and CDR2 FQNEAQ (reference sequence). The CDR3 spans 14 residues. Trimming stripped 5 bases from V and 4 bases from J, with 14 bases between. The CDR3 sequence: CASSKGSGIYGYTF. CDR3 nucleotides: TGTGCCAGCAGCAAGGGGTCAGGGATCTATGGCTACACCTTC. Full variable domain (outside the CDR3, taken from reference TRBV7-9 and TRBJ1-2): DTGVSQNPRHKITKRGQNVTFRCDPISEHNRLYWYRQTLGQGPEFLTYFQNEAQLEKSRLLSDRFSAERPKGSFSTLEIQRTEQGDSAMYLCASSKGSGIYGYTFGSGTRLTVV.

Written as DNA, the CDR3 is TGTGCCAGCAGCCAAGCCGGGACCCAGCATTTT. It codes for CASSQAGTQHF. The V and J genes are TRBV14 and TRBJ1-5; D not certain. CDR1 and CDR2 from the germline V gene are SGHDN and FVKESK. Trimming pared 1 base from V and 11 bases from J, leaving 6 bases between. The CDR3 is made up of 11 amino acids.

The chain employs TRBV2 and TRBJ2-3; D unresolved. The CDR3 sequence is 14 residues long. V lost 6 bases to trimming and J lost 4 bases, with 14 bases between them. Looked up from germline, CDR1 is SNHLY and CDR2 is FYNNEI. CDR3: CASSPPVEADTQYF. The CDR3 bases are TGTGCCAGCAGCCCACCGGTAGAGGCAGATACGCAGTATTTT.

The chain combines TRBV9 with TRBJ2-5; 11 nucleotides align to TRBD2. Trimming cost V 3 bases and J 4 bases; bases outside gene matches: 8. Germline V gives CDR1 SGDLS, CDR2 YYNGEE. This CDR3 contains 16 residues. The CDR3 bases are TGTGCCAGCAGCGCCGTTCCTAGCGGGGGGATAGAGACCCAGTACTTC. Translating it yields CASSAVPSGGIETQYF.

This clonotype has just a few counts. The V and J genes are TRBV7-9 and TRBJ1-2; D is unclear. CDR1 SEHNR and CDR2 FQNEAQ come from the germline V gene (reference sequence). The germline V and J ends were trimmed by 4 bases and 6 bases, with 18 bases remaining between them. The CDR3 covers 15 residues. The CDR3 here is CASSSQRRAENGYTF. CDR3 DNA sequence: TGTGCCAGCAGCTCCCAACGGAGGGCAGAGAATGGCTACACCTTC.

The chain is built from TRBV7-8 and TRBJ2-5, with 10 positions matching TRBD2. CDR3 size: 14 residues. The V gene end was trimmed by 5 bases and the J gene end by 3 bases; junction bases not matched to a gene: 3. Germline V gene data show CDR1 as SGHVS and CDR2 as FQNEAQ. In DNA form, the CDR3 reads TGTGCCAGCAGCCACCTAGCGGGAGAAGAGACCCAGTACTTC. It translates to CASSHLAGEETQYF.

Points on this clonotype: A much larger clone lies one base from this, so it may be a read error. The rearrangement links TRBV7-8 to TRBJ1-5; 7 bases map to TRBD1. V shed 1 base and J 1 base; nucleotides not matched to a gene: 4. This CDR3 region has 16 residues. Germline V gives CDR1 SGHVS, CDR2 FQNEAQ. CDR3 bases: TGTGCCAGCAGCTTAGAGGGGGCATTCAGCAATCAGCCCCAGCATTTT. It codes for CASSLEGAFSNQPQHF.

This clonotype was observed a handful of times. This chain joins TRBV20-1 and TRBJ2-7; TRBD1 agrees at 9 bases. The CDR3 sequence is 15 residues long. The germline gives CDR1 DFQATT, CDR2 SNEGSKA (reference sequence). Losses at the gene ends were 6 bases for V and 0 bases for J; bases not matched to a gene: 9. The CDR3 loop is CSALHRDRVSYEQYF. The CDR3 nucleotides are TGCAGTGCCCTCCACCGGGACAGGGTCTCCTACGAGCAGTACTTC.

This sequence joins TRBV29-1 and TRBJ2-7; D uncertain. The V end was cut by 4 bases, the J end by 2 bases, with 12 bases between. CDR3 length: 13 residues. CDR1 is SQVTM and CDR2 is ANQGSEA in the germline V gene. The CDR3 region has the DNA TGCAGCGTTGGGACGGACGGTCCCTACGAGCAGTACTTC. Translating gives CSVGTDGPYEQYF.

This chain joins TRBV7-9 and TRBJ2-3; D unclear. V lost 3 bases and J 3 bases, leaving 7 bases between the germline ends. The CDR3 spans 13 residues. Germline values: CDR1 SEHNR, CDR2 FQNEAQ (reference sequence). The CDR3 bases are TGTGCCAGCAGCTTCGTTCGGACAGATACGCAGTATTTT. It translates to CASSFVRTDTQYF.

V usage is TRBV10-3 and J usage is TRBJ1-6; D perhaps matches TRBD1 (5 bases). Deletions cut 4 bases from V and 7 bases from J, with 14 bases between. CDR1 is ENHRY, CDR2 SYGVKD, per germline. The CDR3 loop spans 15 amino acids. CDR3 DNA sequence: TGTGCCATCAGTGGGGCCGGGACGGAGAATTCACCCCTCCACTTT. Translated, it gives CAISGAGTENSPLHF.

The chain couples TRBV9 to TRBJ2-4; the match to TRBD1 covers 8 bases. CDR3 size: 14 residues. Germline loops: CDR1 SGDLS, CDR2 YYNGEE. With 5 bases clipped from V and 8 bases from J, the junction kept 9 bases outside the gene matches. In DNA form, the CDR3 reads TGTGCCAGCAGTAAAGGACAGGGCTTCGACATTCAGTACTTC. It specifies CASSKGQGFDIQYF.

V gene TRBV19 combines with J gene TRBJ2-5; D is perhaps TRBD1 (5 bases). The CDR3 is 13 amino acids. The ends were cut back, 3 bases at V and 5 bases at J, with 10 bases in the middle. In germline, CDR1 is LNHDA, CDR2 SQIVND (reference sequence). DNA of the CDR3: TGTGCCAGTAGTATGATCCAGGGTGAGACCCAGTACTTC. This encodes CASSMIQGETQYF.

This clonotype was observed many times. The rearrangement links TRBV29-1 to TRBJ1-2; 7 bases match TRBD1. Unmatched junction bases numbered 8, after V lost 2 bases and J lost 5 bases. This CDR3 spans 14 amino acids. CDR1 is SQVTM, CDR2 ANQGSEA, per germline. CDR3 in amino acids: CSVESPDRLYGYTF. The CDR3 DNA reads as TGCAGCGTTGAATCTCCGGACAGGCTGTATGGCTACACCTTC.

This chain joins TRBV20-1 and TRBJ1-5; the match to TRBD1 covers 8 bases. The ends lost 3 bases at V and 6 bases at J; junction bases unmatched: 10. CDR1 and CDR2 (germline): DFQATT, SNEGSKA (reference sequence). The CDR3 is made up of 15 amino acids. The CDR3 bases are TGCAGTGCTAGTCACCGGACAGGGCGATTTCAGCCCCAGCATTTT. It yields the protein CSASHRTGRFQPQHF.

This clonotype was seen at least ten times. The chain couples TRBV7-2 to TRBJ2-5; TRBD2 matches at 7 bases. Germline assignment: CDR1 SGHTA and CDR2 FQGNSA. This CDR3 has 15 residues. Trimming at V came to 6 bases and at J to 5 bases, leaving 12 bases not matched to a gene. The DNA for the CDR3 is TGTGCCAGCAGTCAGATAGGGAGGACTAGTGAGACCCAGTACTTC. Its protein is CASSQIGRTSETQYF. Together with reference TRBV7-2 and TRBJ2-5, the CDR3 gives the full variable domain: GAGVSQSPSNKVTEKGKDVELRCDPISGHTALYWYRQSLGQGLEFLIYFQGNSAPDKSGLPSDRFSAERTGGSVSTLTIQRTQQEDSAVYLCASSQIGRTSETQYFGPGTRLLVL.

This clonotype appeared many times. This chain links TRBV10-3 with TRBJ1-2; D unresolved. Germline-derived CDR1 and CDR2 are ENHRY and SYGVKD. The CDR3 is 11 amino acids. V lost 3 bases, J lost 5 bases, and 4 bases lay in between. CDR3 in amino acids: CAISDSYGYTF. The CDR3 coding sequence is TGTGCCATCAGTGACAGTTATGGCTACACCTTC.

The chain couples TRBV20-1 to TRBJ1-6, with 7 bases matching TRBD1. There are 14 residues in the CDR3. The V segment lost 5 bases and the J segment 8 bases; nucleotides outside the gene matches: 9. Germline CDR1 and CDR2: DFQATT and SNEGSKA (reference sequence). The DNA of the CDR3 is TGCAGTGCTCGCACAGGGGTCCTAGATTCACCCCTCCACTTT. Its translation: CSARTGVLDSPLHF.

This clonotype turned up a few times. This chain uses TRBV6-1 with TRBJ1-5; D unclear. V lost 6 bases to trimming and J lost 5 bases, with 11 bases between them. The CDR3 runs 13 residues. Germline V gene data show CDR1 as MNHNS and CDR2 as SASEGT. The CDR3 DNA follows: TGTGCCAGCAGGAAACGGCAGGATCAGCCCCAGCATTTT. Translation: CASRKRQDQPQHF.

In regard to this clonotype: It may be a read error: a sequence one base away is much more abundant. V usage is TRBV29-1 and J usage is TRBJ1-1; D gene uncertain. Germline CDR1 reads SQVTM; CDR2 reads ANQGSEA. The CDR3 contains 15 residues. V dropped 5 bases and J dropped 0 bases, with 16 bases sitting between them. The CDR3 region is CSVKNRSDLNTEAFF. The CDR3 DNA is TGCAGCGTTAAAAACCGGTCAGATTTGAACACTGAAGCTTTCTTT.

The V gene is TRBV2, the J gene TRBJ1-6; maybe TRBD1 (6 bases). The CDR3 is 17 amino acids. Trimming took off 4 bases at V and 4 bases at J, with 17 bases between the two ends. Germline assignment: CDR1 SNHLY and CDR2 FYNNEI. CDR3 bases: TGTGCCAGCAGTGGAACTGGGGGCGGTCAATATAATTCACCCCTCCACTTT. It specifies CASSGTGGGQYNSPLHF.